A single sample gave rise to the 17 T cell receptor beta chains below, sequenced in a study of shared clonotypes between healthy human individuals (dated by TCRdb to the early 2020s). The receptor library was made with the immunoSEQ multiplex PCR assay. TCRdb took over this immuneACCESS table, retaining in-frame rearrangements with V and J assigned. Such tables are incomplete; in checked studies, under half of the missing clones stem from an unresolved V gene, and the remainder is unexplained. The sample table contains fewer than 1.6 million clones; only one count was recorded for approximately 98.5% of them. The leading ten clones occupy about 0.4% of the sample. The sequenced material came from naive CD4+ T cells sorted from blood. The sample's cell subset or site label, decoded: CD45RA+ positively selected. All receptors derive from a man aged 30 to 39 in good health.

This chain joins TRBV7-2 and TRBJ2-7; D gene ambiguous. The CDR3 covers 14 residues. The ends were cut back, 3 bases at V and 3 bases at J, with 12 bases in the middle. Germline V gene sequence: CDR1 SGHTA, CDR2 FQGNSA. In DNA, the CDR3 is TGTGCCAGCAGCTTTTTGGCGCGGTACTACGAGCAGTACTTC. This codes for CASSFLARYYEQYF.

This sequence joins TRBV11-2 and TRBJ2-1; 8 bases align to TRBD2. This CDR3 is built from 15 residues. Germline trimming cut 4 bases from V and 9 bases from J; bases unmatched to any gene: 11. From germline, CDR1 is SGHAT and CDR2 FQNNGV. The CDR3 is CASSSQGTRSGEQFF. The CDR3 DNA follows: TGTGCCAGCAGCTCACAAGGGACTAGAAGCGGTGAGCAGTTCTTC.

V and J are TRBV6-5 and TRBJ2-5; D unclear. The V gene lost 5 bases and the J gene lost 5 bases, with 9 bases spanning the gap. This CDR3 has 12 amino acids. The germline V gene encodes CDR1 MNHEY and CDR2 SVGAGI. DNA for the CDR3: TGTGCCAGCAGTGACTTGGCCGAGACCCAGTACTTC. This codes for CASSDLAETQYF.

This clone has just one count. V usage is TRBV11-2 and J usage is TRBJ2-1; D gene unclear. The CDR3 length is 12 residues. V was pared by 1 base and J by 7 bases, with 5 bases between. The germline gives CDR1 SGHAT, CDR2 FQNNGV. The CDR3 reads CASSLVQNEQFF. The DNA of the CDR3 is TGTGCCAGCAGCTTAGTCCAAAATGAGCAGTTCTTC.

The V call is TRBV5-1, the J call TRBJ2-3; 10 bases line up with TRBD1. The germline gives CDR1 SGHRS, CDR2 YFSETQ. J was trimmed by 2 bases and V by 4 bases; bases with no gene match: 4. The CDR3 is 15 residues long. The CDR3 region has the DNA TGCGCCAGCAGCAGACAGGGGGCGGACACAGATACGCAGTATTTT. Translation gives CASSRQGADTDTQYF.

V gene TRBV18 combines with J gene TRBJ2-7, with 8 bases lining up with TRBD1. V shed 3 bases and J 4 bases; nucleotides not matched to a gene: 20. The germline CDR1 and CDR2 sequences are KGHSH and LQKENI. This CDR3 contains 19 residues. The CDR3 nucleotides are TGTGCCAGCTCACCCAGGGGGCTACCTTTCTATCCTACCCCTTACGAGCAGTACTTC. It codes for CASSPRGLPFYPTPYEQYF.

In nucleotides, the CDR3 is TGTGCCAGCAGGACGGCGGGAGGAACCGGGGAGCTGTTTTTT. Translated: CASRTAGGTGELFF. The gene calls are TRBV27 and TRBJ2-2, with 8 bases lining up with TRBD2. Germline CDR1 MNHEY, CDR2 SMNVEV (reference sequence). This CDR3 has 14 amino acids. Unmatched junction bases numbered 5, after V lost 6 bases and J lost 5 bases.

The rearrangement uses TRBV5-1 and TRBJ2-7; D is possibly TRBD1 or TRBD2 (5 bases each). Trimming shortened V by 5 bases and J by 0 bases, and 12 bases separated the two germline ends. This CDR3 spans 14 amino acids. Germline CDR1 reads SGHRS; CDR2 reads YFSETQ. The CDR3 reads CASSVGTISYEQYF. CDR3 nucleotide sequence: TGCGCCAGCAGTGTCGGGACCATCTCCTACGAGCAGTACTTC.

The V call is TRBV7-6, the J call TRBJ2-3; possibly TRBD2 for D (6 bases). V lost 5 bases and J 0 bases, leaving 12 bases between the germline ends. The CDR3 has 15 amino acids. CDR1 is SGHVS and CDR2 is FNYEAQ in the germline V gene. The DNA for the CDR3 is TGTGCCAGCAGCGGGTGGGACTCTAGCACAGATACGCAGTATTTT. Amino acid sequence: CASSGWDSSTDTQYF.

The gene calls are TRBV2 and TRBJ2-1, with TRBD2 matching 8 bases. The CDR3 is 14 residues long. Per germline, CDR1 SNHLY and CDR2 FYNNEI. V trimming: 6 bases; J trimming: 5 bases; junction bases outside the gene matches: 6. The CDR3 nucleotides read TGTGCCAGCAGCGGGACTAGATCCCACAATGAGCAGTTCTTC. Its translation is CASSGTRSHNEQFF.

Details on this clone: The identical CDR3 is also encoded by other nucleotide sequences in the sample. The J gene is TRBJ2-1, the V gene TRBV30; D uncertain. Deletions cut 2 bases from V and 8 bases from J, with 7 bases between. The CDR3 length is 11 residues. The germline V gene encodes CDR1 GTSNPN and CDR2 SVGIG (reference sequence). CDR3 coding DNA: TGTGCCTGGAGTCCAAGAGATGAGCAGTTCTTC. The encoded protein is CAWSPRDEQFF.

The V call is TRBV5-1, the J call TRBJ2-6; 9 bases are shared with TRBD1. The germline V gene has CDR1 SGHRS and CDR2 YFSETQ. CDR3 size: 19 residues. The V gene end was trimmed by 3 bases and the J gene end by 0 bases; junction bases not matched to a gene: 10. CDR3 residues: CASSSNTGGPSSGANVLTF. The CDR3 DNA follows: TGCGCCAGCAGCTCGAACACAGGGGGCCCTAGCTCTGGGGCCAACGTCCTGACTTTC.

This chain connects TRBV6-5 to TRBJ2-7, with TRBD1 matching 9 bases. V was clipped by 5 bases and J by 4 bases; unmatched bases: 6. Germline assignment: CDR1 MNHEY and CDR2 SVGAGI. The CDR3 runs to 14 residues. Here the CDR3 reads CASSVGTGRYEQYF. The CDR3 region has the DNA TGTGCCAGCAGTGTGGGGACAGGGCGTTACGAGCAGTACTTC.

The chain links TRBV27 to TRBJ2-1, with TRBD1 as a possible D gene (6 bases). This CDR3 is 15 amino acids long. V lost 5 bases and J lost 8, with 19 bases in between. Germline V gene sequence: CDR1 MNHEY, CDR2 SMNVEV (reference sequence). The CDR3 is CASSRQELRRDEQFF. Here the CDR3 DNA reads TGTGCCAGCAGTAGACAGGAGCTACGTAGGGATGAGCAGTTCTTC.

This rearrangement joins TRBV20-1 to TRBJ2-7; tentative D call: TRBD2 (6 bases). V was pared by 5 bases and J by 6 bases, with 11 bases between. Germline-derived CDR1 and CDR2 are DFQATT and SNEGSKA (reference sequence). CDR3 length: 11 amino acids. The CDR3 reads CSAQHGGEQYF. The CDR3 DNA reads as TGCAGTGCTCAGCACGGGGGCGAGCAGTACTTC.

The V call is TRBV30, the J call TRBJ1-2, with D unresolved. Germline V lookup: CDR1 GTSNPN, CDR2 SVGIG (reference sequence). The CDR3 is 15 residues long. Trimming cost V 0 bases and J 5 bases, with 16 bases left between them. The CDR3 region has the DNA TGTGCCTGGAGTGTACTACAGATAGGACCGTATGGCTACACCTTC. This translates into CAWSVLQIGPYGYTF.

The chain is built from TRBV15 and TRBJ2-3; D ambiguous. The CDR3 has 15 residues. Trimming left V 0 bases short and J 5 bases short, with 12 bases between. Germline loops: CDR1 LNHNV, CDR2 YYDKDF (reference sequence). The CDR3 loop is CATSRDWSTGDTQYF. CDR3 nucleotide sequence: TGTGCCACCAGCAGAGATTGGTCGACCGGAGATACGCAGTATTTT.